This is a list of T cell receptor beta chains from one sample in a study of cytomegalovirus exposure and HLA in healthy donors. The protocol was immunoSEQ multiplex PCR, while the TCRdb copy is restricted to in-frame clones and leaves out a portion. The data contain about 83,000 clones, 75% to 85% of them singletons. Sequencing used PBMCs. All receptors derive from a woman aged 25 to 39 in good health and CMV-seronegative. Both conserved end residues are part of each CDR3. Fields, in order: V gene, clone size, D gene, J gene, CDR3 DNA, CDR3 protein. A D gene is named only where the DNA matches it firmly. A row's size may be missing; if present it is once, few, many or a size class.

TRBV6-5	.	.	TRBJ2-7	TGTGCCAGCAGTTACTCCCAAGAGATCACCTACGAGCAGTACTTC	CASSYSQEITYEQYF
TRBV5-1	.	TRBD1	TRBJ1-1	TGCGCCAGCAGCTTGAAGGACAGGGTGGGATTCAACACTGAAGCTTTCTTT	CASSLKDRVGFNTEAFF
TRBV2	.	.	TRBJ2-3	TGTGCCAGCAGTGAATTTTCGGGGGAGCATACGCAGTATTTT	CASSEFSGEHTQYF
TRBV19	.	.	TRBJ2-5	TGTGCCAGTAGTATTTCGAGCGGCCAAGAGACCCAGTACTTC	CASSISSGQETQYF
TRBV29-1	few	.	TRBJ1-1	TGCAGCGTTGATGTTGGCGCAGGCACCACTGAAGCTTTCTTT	CSVDVGAGTTEAFF
TRBV6-4	.	TRBD2	TRBJ2-1	TGTGCCAGCAGCTCGGGACTAGCCTTGTACAATGAGCAGTTCTTC	CASSSGLALYNEQFF
TRBV11-2	.	TRBD1	TRBJ1-2	TGTGCCAGCAGCACCGACAGGGTGGGGACCTATGGCTACACCTTC	CASSTDRVGTYGYTF
TRBV18	.	TRBD1	TRBJ2-3	TGTGCCAGCTCACTCTTCCGGGACAGACAAAGAATTAACACAGATACGCAGTATTTT	CASSLFRDRQRINTDTQYF
TRBV9	.	TRBD2	TRBJ2-1	TGTGCCAGCAGCCTCGGGACTAGCGAAAATGAGCAGTTCTTC	CASSLGTSENEQFF
TRBV29-1	.	TRBD2	TRBJ2-5	TGCAGCGTTACTATAGCGGGGGAGGGGACCCAGTACTTC	CSVTIAGEGTQYF
TRBV6-5	few	.	TRBJ2-2	TGTGCCAGCAGTTCCACCTCGGGGAACACCGGGGAGCTGTTTTTT	CASSSTSGNTGELFF
TRBV18	.	.	TRBJ2-5	TGTGCCAGCTCGTTCAACGGGGGTCGGGAGACCCAGTACTTC	CASSFNGGRETQYF
TRBV25-1	.	.	TRBJ2-3	TGTGCCATCGACTTTCCTAGCACAGATACGCAGTATTTT	CAIDFPSTDTQYF
TRBV28	.	.	TRBJ2-7	TGTGCCAGCATCCAAACTTTCCCCTACGAGCAGTACTTC	CASIQTFPYEQYF
TRBV5-1	few	TRBD2	TRBJ2-1	TGCGCCAGCTCAAGACTAGCGGGCAATGAGCAGTTCTTC	CASSRLAGNEQFF
TRBV4-2	once	.	TRBJ2-1	TGTGCCAGCAGCCAAGATGTGGGAGGTAGCGGCAATGAGCAGTTCTTC	CASSQDVGGSGNEQFF
TRBV2	.	.	TRBJ1-5	TGTGCCAGCAGTCACGGAGGAGGTCAGCCCCAGCATTTT	CASSHGGGQPQHF
TRBV10-3	once	TRBD2	TRBJ2-7	TGTGCCATCAGTCTGAGCGGGAGCGGTGGGTACGAGCAGTACTTC	CAISLSGSGGYEQYF
TRBV27	.	.	TRBJ1-1	TGTGCCAGCAGTTTAAATCTGGCAGGGATATTTGTTGAAGCTTTCTTT	CASSLNLAGIFVEAFF
TRBV15	.	TRBD1	TRBJ1-6	TGTGCCACCAGCAGAGCAGCCGGGACAGGCAATTCACCCCTCCACTTT	CATSRAAGTGNSPLHF
TRBV2	.	TRBD2	TRBJ2-7	TGTGCCAGCAGAACACCTTGGGGGGGACTAACACTCGGGCAGTACTTC	CASRTPWGGLTLGQYF
TRBV19	.	.	TRBJ1-2	TGTGCCAGTAGTCCGAAGGGGTATGGCTACACCTTC	CASSPKGYGYTF
TRBV2	.	.	TRBJ1-1	TGTGCCAGCAGTGACGATTTGGCCACTGAAGCTTTCTTT	CASSDDLATEAFF
TRBV7-2	.	.	TRBJ2-3	TGTGCCAGCAGCACCTCTCGGGATAGCACAGATACGCAGTATTTT	CASSTSRDSTDTQYF
TRBV7-8	.	.	TRBJ2-5	TGTGCCAGCAGCTTAGGAGACCAAGAGACCCAGTACTTC	CASSLGDQETQYF
TRBV27	.	TRBD2	TRBJ2-7	TGTGCCGGCCTAGCGGGAGGGCCAAGTGAGCAGTACTTC	CAGLAGGPSEQYF
TRBV2	.	.	TRBJ1-2	TGTGCCAGCAGTGAAGAGAGGGGAGGATATGGCTACACCTTC	CASSEERGGYGYTF
TRBV7-9	.	TRBD1	TRBJ1-1	TGTGCCAGCAGCTTAGACCCAGGGGGCTCATTGAACACTGAAGCTTTCTTT	CASSLDPGGSLNTEAFF
TRBV7-9	once	TRBD2	TRBJ2-4	TGTGCCAGTATCTCCCCGGGGGGAGGCAAAAACATTCAGTACTTC	CASISPGGGKNIQYF
TRBV19	.	.	TRBJ2-5	TGTGCCAGTAGTATAACCCCCCTGGGCATGGGCGAAGAGACCCAGTACTTC	CASSITPLGMGEETQYF
TRBV10-3	.	TRBD1	TRBJ2-3	TGTGCCAGCAAGACAGGGATCGGCACAGATACGCAGTATTTT	CASKTGIGTDTQYF
TRBV27	.	TRBD2	TRBJ2-7	TGTGCCAGCAGTTGGGGGACAGAGCTAGGACTAGCGGTACCCTACGAGCAGTACTTC	CASSWGTELGLAVPYEQYF
TRBV9	.	.	TRBJ2-1	TGTGCCAGCAGCCAAACCGGGGGACCACGCTCCTACAATGAGCAGTTCTTC	CASSQTGGPRSYNEQFF
TRBV19	.	TRBD2	TRBJ2-7	TGTGCCAGTAGTATAGTACTAGCGGGAGACTACGAGCAGTACTTC	CASSIVLAGDYEQYF
TRBV19	.	TRBD1	TRBJ1-1	TGTGCCAGTAGTTTAACCGGGACAGGAGGTCGGAACACTGAAGCTTTCTTT	CASSLTGTGGRNTEAFF
TRBV7-9	.	.	TRBJ1-6	TGTGCCAGCAGCTTAGTGTCAGATAATTCACCCCTCCACTTT	CASSLVSDNSPLHF
TRBV29-1	.	TRBD2	TRBJ2-3	TGCAGCGTCACTAGCGCTGGAAACACAGATACGCAGTATTTT	CSVTSAGNTDTQYF
TRBV6-5	few	.	TRBJ1-2	TGTGCCAGCAGTTACTCGAACGGGTACGGCTACACCTTC	CASSYSNGYGYTF
TRBV10-3	.	TRBD1	TRBJ2-7	TGTGCCATCAGAGCTTCCGGGACAGGGGCTTTCTACGAGCAGTACTTC	CAIRASGTGAFYEQYF
TRBV27	.	.	TRBJ2-5	TGTGCCAGCAGGCCGCGGGTTCCCCAAGAGACCCAGTACTTC	CASRPRVPQETQYF
TRBV5-1	.	.	TRBJ2-3	TGCGCCAGCAGCTTGGGGCAGGACACAGATACGCAGTATTTT	CASSLGQDTDTQYF
TRBV6-5	.	TRBD1	TRBJ1-5	TGTGCCAGCAGTTCTCCGGGGACAGGGGCGAATCAGCCCCAGCATTTT	CASSSPGTGANQPQHF
TRBV10-3	.	TRBD2	TRBJ2-1	TGTGCCATCAGTGAATCCGGGACTAGCGTTCGCAATGAGCAGTTCTTC	CAISESGTSVRNEQFF